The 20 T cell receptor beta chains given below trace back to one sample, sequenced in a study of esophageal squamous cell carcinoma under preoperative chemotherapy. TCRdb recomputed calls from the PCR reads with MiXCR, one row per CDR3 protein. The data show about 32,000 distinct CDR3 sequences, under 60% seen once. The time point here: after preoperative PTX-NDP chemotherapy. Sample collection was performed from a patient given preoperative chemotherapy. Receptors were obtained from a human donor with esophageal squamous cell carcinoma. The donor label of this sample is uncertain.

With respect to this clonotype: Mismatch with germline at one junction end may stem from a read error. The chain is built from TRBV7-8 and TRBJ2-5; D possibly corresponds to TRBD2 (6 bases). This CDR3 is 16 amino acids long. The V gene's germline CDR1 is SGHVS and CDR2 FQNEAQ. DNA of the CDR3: TGTGCGAGCAGCCACAAGGGGCGGGGTGTCAAAGATATTCAGTACTTC. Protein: CASSHKGRGVKDIQYF.

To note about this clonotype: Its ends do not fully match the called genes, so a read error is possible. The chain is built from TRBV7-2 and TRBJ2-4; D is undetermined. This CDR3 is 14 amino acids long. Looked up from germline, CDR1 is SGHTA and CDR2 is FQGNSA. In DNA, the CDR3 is TGTGCGAGCATCCAATTGCGCGACCAAGACATTCAGTACTTC. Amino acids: CASIQLRDQDIQYF. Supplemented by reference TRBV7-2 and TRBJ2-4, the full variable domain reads GAGVSQSPSNKVTEKGKDVELRCDPISGHTALYWYRQSLGQGLEFLIYFQGNSAPDKSGLPSDRFSAERTGGSVSTLTIQRTQQEDSAVYLCASIQLRDQDIQYFGAGTRLSVL.

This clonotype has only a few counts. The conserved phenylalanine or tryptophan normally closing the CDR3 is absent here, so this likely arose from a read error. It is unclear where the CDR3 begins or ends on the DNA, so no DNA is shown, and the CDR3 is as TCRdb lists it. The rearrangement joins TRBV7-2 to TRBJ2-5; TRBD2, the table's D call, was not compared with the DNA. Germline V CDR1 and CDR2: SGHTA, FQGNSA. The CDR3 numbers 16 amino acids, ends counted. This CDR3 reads CASSSGRGAPRATQLS.

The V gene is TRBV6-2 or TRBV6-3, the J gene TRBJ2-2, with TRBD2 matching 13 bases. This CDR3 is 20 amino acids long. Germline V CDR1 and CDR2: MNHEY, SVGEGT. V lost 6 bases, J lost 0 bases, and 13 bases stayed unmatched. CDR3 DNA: TGTGCCAGCAGCCGAATCCAACTAGCGGGGGGGCCGTCGAACACCGGGGAGCTGTTTTTT. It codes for CASSRIQLAGGPSNTGELFF.

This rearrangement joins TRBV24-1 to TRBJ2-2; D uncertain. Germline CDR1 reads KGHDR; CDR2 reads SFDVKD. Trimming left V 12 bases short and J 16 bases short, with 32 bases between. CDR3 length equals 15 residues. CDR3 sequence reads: CAPGVQAASTDAQFF. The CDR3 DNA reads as TGTGCCCCCGGTGTCCAGGCCGCGAGCACAGATGCGCAGTTTTTT.

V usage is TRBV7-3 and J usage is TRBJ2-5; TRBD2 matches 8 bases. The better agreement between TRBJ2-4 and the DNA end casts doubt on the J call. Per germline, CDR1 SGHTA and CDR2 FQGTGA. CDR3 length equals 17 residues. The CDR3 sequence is CASSLKLGRGDGNIQYF. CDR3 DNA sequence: TGTGCCAGCAGCCTCAAACTGGGGCGGGGGGACGGAAACATTCAGTACTTC.

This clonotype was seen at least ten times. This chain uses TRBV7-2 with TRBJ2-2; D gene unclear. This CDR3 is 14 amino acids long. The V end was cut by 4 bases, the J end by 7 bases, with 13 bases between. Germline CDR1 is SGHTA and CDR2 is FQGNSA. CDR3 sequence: CASSSPAGVGELFF. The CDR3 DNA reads TGTGCCAGCAGCTCCCCCGCAGGCGTCGGGGAGCTGTTTTTT.

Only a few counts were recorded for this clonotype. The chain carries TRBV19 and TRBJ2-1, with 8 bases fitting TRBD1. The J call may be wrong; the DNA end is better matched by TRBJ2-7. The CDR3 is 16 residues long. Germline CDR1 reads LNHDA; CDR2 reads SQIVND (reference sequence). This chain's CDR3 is CASSNPRRTGMYEQYF. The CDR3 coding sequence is TGTGCCAGTAGTAACCCGCGAAGGACAGGGATGTACGAGCAGTACTTC.

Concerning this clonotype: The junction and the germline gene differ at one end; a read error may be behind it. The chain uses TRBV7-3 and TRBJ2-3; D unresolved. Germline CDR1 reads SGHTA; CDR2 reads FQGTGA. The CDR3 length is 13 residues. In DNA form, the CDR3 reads TGTGCCTGCAGCTTGTGTAGCTACGATACGCAGTATTTT. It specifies CACSLCSYDTQYF.

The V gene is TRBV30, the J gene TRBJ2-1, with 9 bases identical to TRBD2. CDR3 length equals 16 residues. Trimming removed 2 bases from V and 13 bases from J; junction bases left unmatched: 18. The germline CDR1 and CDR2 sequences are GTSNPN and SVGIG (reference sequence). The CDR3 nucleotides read TGTGCCTGGAGTCCGACGGGGCGGGGGGGCCGGGAGACCCAGTTCTTC. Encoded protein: CAWSPTGRGGRETQFF.

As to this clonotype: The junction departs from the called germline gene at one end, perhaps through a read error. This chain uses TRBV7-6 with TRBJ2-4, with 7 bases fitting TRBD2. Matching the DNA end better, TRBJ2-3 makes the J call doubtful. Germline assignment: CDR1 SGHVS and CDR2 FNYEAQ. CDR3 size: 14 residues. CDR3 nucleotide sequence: TGTGCCAGCAGCTCGGGGGGAGCCACAAATACGCAGTATTTT. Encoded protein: CASSSGGATNTQYF.

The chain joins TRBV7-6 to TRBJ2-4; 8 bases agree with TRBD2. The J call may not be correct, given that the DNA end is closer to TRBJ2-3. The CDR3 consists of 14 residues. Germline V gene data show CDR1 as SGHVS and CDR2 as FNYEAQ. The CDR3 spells CGGTGGGAKNMQYF. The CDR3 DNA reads TGTGGCGGCACGGGGGGGGGGGCCAAAAACATGCAGTATTTT.

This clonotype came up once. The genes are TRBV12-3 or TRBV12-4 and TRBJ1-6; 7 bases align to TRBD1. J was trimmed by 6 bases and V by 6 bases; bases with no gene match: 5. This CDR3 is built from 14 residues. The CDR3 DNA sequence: TGTGCCAGCAGCCTCACAGGGGTTAATTCACCCCTCCACTTT. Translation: CASSLTGVNSPLHF.

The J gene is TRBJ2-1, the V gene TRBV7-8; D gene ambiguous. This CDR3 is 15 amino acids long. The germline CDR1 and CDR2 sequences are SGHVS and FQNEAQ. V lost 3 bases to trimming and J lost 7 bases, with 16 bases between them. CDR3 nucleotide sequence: TGTGCCAGCAGCTTGCGGCGGTCAAAAGAGAATGAGCAGTTCTTC. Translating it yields CASSLRRSKENEQFF.

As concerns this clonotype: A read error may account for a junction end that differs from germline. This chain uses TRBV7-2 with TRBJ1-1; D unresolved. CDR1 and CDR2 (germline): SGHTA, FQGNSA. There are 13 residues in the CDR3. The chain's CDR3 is CASSFGDNNEASF. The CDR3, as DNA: TGTGCCAGCAGCTTCGGAGATAACAATGAAGCTTCCTTT. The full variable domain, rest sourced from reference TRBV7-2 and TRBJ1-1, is GAGVSQSPSNKVTEKGKDVELRCDPISGHTALYWYRQSLGQGLEFLIYFQGNSAPDKSGLPSDRFSAERTGGSVSTLTIQRTQQEDSAVYLCASSFGDNNEASFGQGTRLTVV.

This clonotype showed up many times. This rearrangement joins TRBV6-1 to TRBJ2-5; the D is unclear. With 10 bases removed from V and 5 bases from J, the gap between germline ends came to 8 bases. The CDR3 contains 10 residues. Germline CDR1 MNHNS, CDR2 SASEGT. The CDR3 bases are TGTGCCACCATCTATGAGACCCAGTACTTC. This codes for CATIYETQYF.

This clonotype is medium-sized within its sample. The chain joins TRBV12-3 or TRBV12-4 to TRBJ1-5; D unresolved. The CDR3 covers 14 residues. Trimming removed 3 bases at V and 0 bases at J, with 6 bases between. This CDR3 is CASSFLGSNQPQHF. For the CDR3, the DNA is TGTGCCAGCAGTTTTTTGGGTAGCAATCAGCCCCAGCATTTT.

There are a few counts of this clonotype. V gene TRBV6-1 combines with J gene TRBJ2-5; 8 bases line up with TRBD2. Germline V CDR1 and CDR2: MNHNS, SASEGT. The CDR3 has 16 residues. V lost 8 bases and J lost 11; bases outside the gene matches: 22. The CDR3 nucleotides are TGTGCCAGCGGTGGCAACGGGGGGGGCGAGGCAGATACGCAGTACTTC. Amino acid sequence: CASGGNGGGEADTQYF.

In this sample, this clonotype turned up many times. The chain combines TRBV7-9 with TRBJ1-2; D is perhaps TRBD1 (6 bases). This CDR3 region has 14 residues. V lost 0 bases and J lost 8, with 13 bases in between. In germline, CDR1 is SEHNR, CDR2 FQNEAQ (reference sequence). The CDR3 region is CASSLASGGRGYTF. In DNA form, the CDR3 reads TGTGCCAGCAGCTTAGCCTCTGGGGGGCGAGGCTACACCTTC. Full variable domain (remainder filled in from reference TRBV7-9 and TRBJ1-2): DTGVSQNPRHKITKRGQNVTFRCDPISEHNRLYWYRQTLGQGPEFLTYFQNEAQLEKSRLLSDRFSAERPKGSFSTLEIQRTEQGDSAMYLCASSLASGGRGYTFGSGTRLTVV.

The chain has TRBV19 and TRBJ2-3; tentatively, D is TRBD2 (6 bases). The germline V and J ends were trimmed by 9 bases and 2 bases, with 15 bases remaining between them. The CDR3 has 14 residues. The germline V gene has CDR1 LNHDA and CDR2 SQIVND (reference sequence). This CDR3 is CASRGTSYTDTQYF. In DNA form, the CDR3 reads TGTGCCAGCAGAGGGACTTCTTACACAGATACGCAGTATTTT.